The rows below give T cell receptor beta chains drawn from one sample of a study of post-analysis software for immune sequencing data. From the PCR reads, TCRdb called clonotypes with MiXCR, one entry per CDR3 protein. Among roughly 650,000 distinct CDR3 sequences listed, 55% to 70% were seen once. The sample was blood. All receptors derive from a girl aged 2-15 years with multiple sclerosis. Both conserved end residues are part of each CDR3. The D gene is left open where the match is weak. A row's size may be missing; if present it is once, few, many or a size class.

TRBJ2-7	TRBD1	-	TRBV6-5	TGTGCCAGCAGTTACGATACCGTCACAGGGGCCTACGAGCAGTACTTC	CASSYDTVTGAYEQYF
TRBJ2-5	TRBD1	-	TRBV29-1	TGCAGCGTTGAAGGAGGGGGCCAGTGGACCCAGTACTTC	CSVEGGGQWTQYF
TRBJ1-1	-	once	TRBV10-3	TGTGCCATCAGTGAGTCGCCAGGATTGAACACTGAAGCTTTCTTT	CAISESPGLNTEAFF
TRBJ2-3	TRBD2	-	TRBV29-1	TGCAGCGCTGCGGGGGGGGGCCCAGATACGCAGTATTTT	CSAAGGGPDTQYF
TRBJ2-1	-	-	TRBV20-1	TGCAGTGCTAGTCCTGGGGGCCCCTACAATGAGCAGTTCTTC	CSASPGGPYNEQFF
TRBJ1-2	TRBD1	few	TRBV7-2	TGTGCCAGCAGCATATTACAGGGGATGGACGGCTACACCTTC	CASSILQGMDGYTF
TRBJ1-1	-	-	TRBV10-3	TGTGCCATCAGGGACAGTTTGAACACTGAAGCTTTCTTT	CAIRDSLNTEAFF
TRBJ2-7	-	-	TRBV9	TGTGCCAGCAGCGTACAGGGCGGGTACGAGCAGTACTTC	CASSVQGGYEQYF
TRBJ1-2	-	-	TRBV24-1	TGTGCCACCAGTGATGGACACAGTGGCTACACCTTC	CATSDGHSGYTF
TRBJ2-1	TRBD2	-	TRBV14	TGTGCCAGCAGCCAAGTACCTAGCGGGATCTTCAGTCCCTCCTACAATGAGCAGTTCTTC	CASSQVPSGIFSPSYNEQFF
TRBJ2-1	TRBD2	-	TRBV5-1	TGCGCCAGCCAAGCTAGCGGGGACAATGAGCAGTTCTTC	CASQASGDNEQFF
TRBJ1-5	-	-	TRBV6-1	TGTGCCAGCAGTGAAGCTGGCCAACAGAATCAGCCCCAGCATTTT	CASSEAGQQNQPQHF
TRBJ2-7	TRBD1	once	TRBV4-1	TGCGCCAGCAGGCTTCGGACAGGGTTCTACGAGCAGTACTTC	CASRLRTGFYEQYF
TRBJ1-1	-	-	TRBV2	TGTGCCAGCAACCAAGGAGCTTTCTTT	CASNQGAFF
TRBJ2-3	-	-	TRBV5-1	TGCGCCAGCAAGGTCACAGATACGCAGTATTTT	CASKVTDTQYF
TRBJ2-1	TRBD1	-	TRBV6-2/TRBV6-3	TGTGCCAGCAGTTACGGGACAGGGGGCTTTATCCATAATGAGCAGTTCTTC	CASSYGTGGFIHNEQFF
TRBJ2-1	-	-	TRBV5-1	TGCGCCAGCAGCTTGGACATCAATGAGCAGTTCTTC	CASSLDINEQFF
TRBJ2-1	TRBD2	-	TRBV20-1	TGCAGTGCTAAGAGGCGGGGGGCGGGAGAGGGGAGGTACTACAATGAGCAGTTCTTC	CSAKRRGAGEGRYYNEQFF
TRBJ2-1	-	-	TRBV4-1	TGCGCCAGCAGCCAGGTGATGGCAGGGGGGTACAATGAGCAGTTCTTC	CASSQVMAGGYNEQFF
TRBJ2-3	-	-	TRBV24-1	TGTGCCACCAGTGCGGGGGATACGCAGTATTTT	CATSAGDTQYF